This TCR beta chain emerged from a study of cytomegalovirus exposure and HLA in healthy donors. This clone has only one observation. The length of the CDR3 is 15 residues. Germline values: CDR1 SGHTA, CDR2 FQGNSA. The junction had 3 bases not matched to a gene; V was cut back by 1 base and J by 1 base. The primer mix had 60 Vbeta and 13 Jbeta primers. Produced via immunoSEQ multiplex PCR; TCRdb's table is partial and in-frame only. The table shows fewer than 150,000 clones, with 65% to 80% occurring only once. This receptor was identified in a woman between 40 and 55 years old in good health and CMV-seropositive. Sequencing was carried out using PBMCs. This sequence joins TRBV7-2 and TRBJ2-5; 7 bases are shared with TRBD2. CDR3 DNA: TGTGCCAGCAGCTTAGTAGCGGGTCTCCAAGAGACCCAGTACTTC. Its translation is CASSLVAGLQETQYF.